This TCR beta chain derives from a study of blood T cell repertoires in COVID-19. Method: immunoSEQ multiplex PCR; TCRdb's copy keeps in-frame clones and lacks some. Of under 200,000 clones in the sample, roughly 84% were seen once. CDR3 length: 15 residues. CDR1 is SGHKS and CDR2 is YYEKEE in the germline V gene (reference sequence). Trimming cost V 3 bases and J 6 bases; bases outside gene matches: 3. V is TRBV5-5 and J is TRBJ1-6, with 10 bases identical to TRBD1. This clonotype was obtained from a human donor in a cohort sampled during active COVID-19. The sample consisted of peripheral blood. Written as DNA, the CDR3 is TGTGCCAGCAGCTGGGGACAGGGGCGTAATTCACCCCTCCACTTT. Its protein product is CASSWGQGRNSPLHF.